The 11 T cell receptor beta chains below come from one sample, sequenced in a study of post-analysis software for immune sequencing data. General study points: TRBV segments more frequent in patients than in controls numbered a few and included TRBV5-6, TRBV5-1 and TRBV20-1.

Their cognate antigens are unknown. Tagging with unique molecular identifiers was a feature of the TCR beta cDNA libraries. TCRdb processed the PCR reads anew with MiXCR; each CDR3 protein has one entry. The repertoire consists of hundreds of thousands of distinct CDR3 sequences, with 53% occurring once and the leading ten covering about 4.8%. The specimen sequenced was blood. These receptors were taken from a girl aged 10 to 17 with multiple sclerosis.

This sequence joins TRBV12-3 or TRBV12-4 and TRBJ2-4, with D possibly TRBD2 on 6 matching bases. The DNA matches TRBJ2-7 better at its end, which makes the J call doubtful. The CDR3 is made up of 15 amino acids. In nucleotides, the CDR3 is TGTGCCAGCATCCCTTCGGGGTGGGGGGTTTACGAGCAGTACTTC. It is translated as CASIPSGWGVYEQYF.

V gene TRBV6-2 or TRBV6-3 combines with J gene TRBJ2-2; possible D gene TRBD1, 6 bases. Trimming left V 0 bases short and J 3 bases short, with 8 bases between. Germline CDR1 is MNHEY and CDR2 is SVGEGT. The CDR3 totals 15 residues. In DNA form, the CDR3 reads TGTGCCAGCAGTTACTCCGACAGGCACACCGGGGAGCTGTTTTTT. Its translation is CASSYSDRHTGELFF.

The gene calls are TRBV6-6 and TRBJ2-7; D ambiguous. V was trimmed by 5 bases and J by 0 bases, leaving 11 bases between them. CDR3 length equals 14 residues. Germline V gene data show CDR1 as MNHNY and CDR2 as SVGAGI (reference sequence). CDR3 residues: CASSGLESSYEQYF. DNA of the CDR3: TGTGCCAGCAGTGGTCTAGAAAGCTCCTACGAGCAGTACTTC.

The chain recombines TRBV3-1 with TRBJ2-3; a possible D gene is TRBD2 (6 bases). Between the trimmed V and J ends, which lost 4 bases and 4 bases, there was a span of 18 bases. From germline, CDR1 is LGHDT and CDR2 YNNKEL (reference sequence). CDR3 length equals 16 residues. As DNA, the CDR3 is TGTGCCAGCAGCCCTTTATTTGGCGGGGAAGCAGATACGCAGTATTTT. Translated: CASSPLFGGEADTQYF.

This chain links TRBV3-1 with TRBJ1-4, with 11 bases that match TRBD1. The CDR3 covers 15 residues. Germline V gene lookup returns CDR1 LGHDT and CDR2 YNNKEL (reference sequence). After removal of 4 bases from V and 6 bases from J, the junction contained 4 bases not matched to a gene. CDR3 sequence: CASSLDRGLDEKLFF. Written as DNA, the CDR3 is TGTGCCAGCAGCCTGGACAGGGGGCTTGATGAAAAACTGTTTTTT.

The genes are TRBV29-1 and TRBJ1-2, with TRBD1 matching 10 bases. This CDR3 spans 16 amino acids. Germline CDR1 reads SQVTM; CDR2 reads ANQGSEA. V lost 1 base and J lost 3; bases outside the gene matches: 8. Written as DNA, the CDR3 is TGCAGCGTTGAAGCATTTGGACAGGGGGGTGACTATGGCTACACCTTC. Amino acid sequence: CSVEAFGQGGDYGYTF.

Remarks on this clonotype: Relative to the germline gene, one junction end is altered; a read error may explain this. The gene calls are TRBV5-1 and TRBJ2-6; D is unclear. Germline V gives CDR1 SGHRS, CDR2 YFSETQ. The CDR3 length is 14 residues. CDR3 sequence reads: CVSSLSSGANVLTF. CDR3 in DNA: TGCGTCAGCAGCTTGAGCTCTGGGGCCAACGTCCTGACTTTC.

The V gene is TRBV20-1, the J gene TRBJ2-1; D unresolved. This CDR3 comprises 13 residues. V was shortened by 7 bases and J by 0 bases, with 10 bases between the two germline ends. In germline, CDR1 is DFQATT, CDR2 SNEGSKA (reference sequence). In DNA form, the CDR3 reads TGCAGTGTAGTGGGCCGCTCCTACAATGAGCAGTTCTTC. As protein: CSVVGRSYNEQFF.

The gene calls are TRBV3-1 and TRBJ2-4, with 10 bases matching TRBD1. The assigned J gene may be wrong: the sequence end matches TRBJ2-7 better. Germline lookup yields CDR1 LGHDT and CDR2 YNNKEL (reference sequence). The CDR3 totals 15 residues. CDR3 coding DNA: TGTGCCAGCAGCCAAGGCTGGACAGGGGGCTACGAGCAGTACTTC. It translates to CASSQGWTGGYEQYF.

This clonotype was seen a few times. This chain uses TRBV3-1 with TRBJ2-7; D gene uncertain. V was clipped by 1 base and J by 2 bases, with 6 bases between them. Germline CDR1 and CDR2: LGHDT and YNNKEL (reference sequence). The CDR3 runs to 13 residues. In nucleotides, the CDR3 is TGTGCCAGCAGCCAAGGGGCGGCCTACGAGCAGTACTTC. Encoded protein: CASSQGAAYEQYF.

The genes are TRBV9 and TRBJ2-4; 12 bases align to TRBD2. The assigned J gene may be wrong: the sequence end matches TRBJ2-5 better. The CDR3 totals 19 residues. Germline V lookup: CDR1 SGDLS, CDR2 YYNGEE. Here the CDR3 reads CASSGTSGRPGKYGETQYF. The CDR3 DNA sequence: TGTGCCAGCAGCGGCACTAGCGGGAGGCCGGGAAAATACGGAGAGACCCAGTACTTC.